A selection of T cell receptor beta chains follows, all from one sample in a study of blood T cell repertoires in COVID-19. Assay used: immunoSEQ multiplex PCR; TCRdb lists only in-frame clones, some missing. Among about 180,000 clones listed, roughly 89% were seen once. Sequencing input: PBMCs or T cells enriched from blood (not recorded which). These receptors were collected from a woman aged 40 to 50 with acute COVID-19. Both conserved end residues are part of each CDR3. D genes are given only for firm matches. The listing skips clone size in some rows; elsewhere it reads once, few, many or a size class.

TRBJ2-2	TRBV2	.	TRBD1	TGTGCCAGCAGTGTTATAGGACAGGGAGCCGGGGAGCTGTTTTTT	CASSVIGQGAGELFF
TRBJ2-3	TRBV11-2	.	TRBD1	TGTGCCAGCAGCACCACAGGGGTCGGCACAGATACGCAGTATTTT	CASSTTGVGTDTQYF
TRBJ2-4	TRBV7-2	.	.	TGTGCCAGCAGCTTAGAAAGCGGCCTAGCCAAAAACATTCAGTACTTC	CASSLESGLAKNIQYF
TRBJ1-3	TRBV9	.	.	TGTGCCAGCGGTACAGAGCTCTCTGGAAACACCATATATTTT	CASGTELSGNTIYF
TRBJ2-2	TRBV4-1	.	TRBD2	TGCGCCAGCAGCCAAGGGCCTAGCGGGGCTACCGACACCGGGGAGCTGTTTTTT	CASSQGPSGATDTGELFF
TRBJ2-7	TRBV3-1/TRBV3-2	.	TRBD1	TGTGCCAGCAGCCAAGATAGGGGGCGCGAGCAGTACTTC	CASSQDRGREQYF
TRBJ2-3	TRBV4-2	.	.	TGTGCCAGCAGCCAAACCCTCCCCGGGACAGATACGCAGTATTTT	CASSQTLPGTDTQYF
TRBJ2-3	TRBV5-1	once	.	TGCGCCAGCAGCTTGGAACTGTCCACAGATACGCAGTATTTT	CASSLELSTDTQYF
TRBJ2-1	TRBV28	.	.	TGTGCCAGCGGGCCCCACAATGAGCAGTTCTTC	CASGPHNEQFF
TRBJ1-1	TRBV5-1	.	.	TGCGCCAGCAGCTTGGTCACAGAAGCTTTCTTT	CASSLVTEAFF
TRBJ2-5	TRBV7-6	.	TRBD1	TGTGCCAGCAGCTTAGGGCAGGGGGCGAAGACCCAGTACTTC	CASSLGQGAKTQYF
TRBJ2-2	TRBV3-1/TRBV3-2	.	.	TGTGCCAGCAGCAACGATCAGGGCCAGTACGACACCGGGGAGCTGTTTTTT	CASSNDQGQYDTGELFF
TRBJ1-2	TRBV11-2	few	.	TGTGCCAGCAGCTTACAGGGAACGGGTGGCTACACCTTC	CASSLQGTGGYTF
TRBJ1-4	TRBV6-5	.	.	TGTGCCAGTAAACAGGTGTCGCGCGAAAAACTGTTTTTT	CASKQVSREKLFF
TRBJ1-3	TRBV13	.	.	TGTGCCAGCAGCTTAGTGCGGGAAGGAAACACCATATATTTT	CASSLVREGNTIYF
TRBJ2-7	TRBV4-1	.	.	TGCGCCAGCAGCCAAGTCCCAGCCTACGAGCAGTACTTC	CASSQVPAYEQYF
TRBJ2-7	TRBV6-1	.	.	TGTGCCAGCAGTGACACACAGGGCTCCTACGAGCAGTACTTC	CASSDTQGSYEQYF
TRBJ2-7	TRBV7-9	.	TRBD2	TGTGCCAGCAGCCCCACCGCAACGACAGGGCGGGGGGGCGAGCAGTACTTC	CASSPTATTGRGGEQYF
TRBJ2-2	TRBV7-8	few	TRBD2	TGTGCCAGCAGACCAGGGCCAGCGGGGTTGAACACCGGGGAGCTGTTTTTT	CASRPGPAGLNTGELFF
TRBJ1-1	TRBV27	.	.	TGTGCCAGCAGACGAGGTGTGAATGAAGCTTTCTTT	CASRRGVNEAFF
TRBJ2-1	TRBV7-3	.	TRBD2	TGTGCCAGCAGCTTAGGGAGCGGGAGGAACAATGAGCAGTTCTTC	CASSLGSGRNNEQFF
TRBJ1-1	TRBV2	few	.	TGTGCCAGCCGGGAGGGGACCATGAACACTGAAGCTTTCTTT	CASREGTMNTEAFF
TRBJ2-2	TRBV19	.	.	TGTGCCAGTAGAGCCCGGGGAGACACCGGGGAGCTGTTTTTT	CASRARGDTGELFF
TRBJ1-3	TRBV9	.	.	TGTGCCAGCAGCCAGACCGGGGGGGTTGCTGGAAACACCATATATTTT	CASSQTGGVAGNTIYF
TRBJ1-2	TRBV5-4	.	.	TGTGCCAGCAGCTTGGGGACAGTCCTTGACTATGGCTACACCTTC	CASSLGTVLDYGYTF
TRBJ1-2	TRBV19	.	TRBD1	TGTGCCAGTGCCGGGACAGGGCTCTATGGCTACACCTTC	CASAGTGLYGYTF
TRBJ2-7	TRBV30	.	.	TGTGCCTGGAGTGCGAATAGTGGCGAGCAGTACTTC	CAWSANSGEQYF
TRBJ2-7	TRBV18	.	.	TGTGCCAGCTCACCCCTGGACAGCAACGAGCAGTACTTC	CASSPLDSNEQYF
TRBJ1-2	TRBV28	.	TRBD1	TGTGCCAGCAGTCCGGACAGGGCGGCCTATGGCTACACCTTC	CASSPDRAAYGYTF
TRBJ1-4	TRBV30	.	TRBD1	TGTGCCGGGAGCCTCAACAGGGGACTTAATGAAAAACTGTTTTTT	CAGSLNRGLNEKLFF
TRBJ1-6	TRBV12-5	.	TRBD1	TGTGCTAGTGGTTTGGCGGCCAGGGGGATTGGTTCACCCCTCCACTTT	CASGLAARGIGSPLHF
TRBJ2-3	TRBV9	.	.	TGTGCCAGCAGCGTAGACAGGGCCACAGATACGCAGTATTTT	CASSVDRATDTQYF
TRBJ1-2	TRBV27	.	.	TGTGCCAGCCAGGGAGGCTATGGCTACACCTTC	CASQGGYGYTF
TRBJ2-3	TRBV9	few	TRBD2	TGTGCCAGCAGCCTAGCGGGACTACAGGAGGGGGATACGCAGTATTTT	CASSLAGLQEGDTQYF
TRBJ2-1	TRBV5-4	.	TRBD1	TGTGCCAGCAGCTTGGTAGGACAGGGACACAATGAGCAGTTCTTC	CASSLVGQGHNEQFF
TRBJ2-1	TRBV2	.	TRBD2	TGTGCCAGCAGTGAATTAGCGGGAGTCAATGAGCAGTTCTTC	CASSELAGVNEQFF
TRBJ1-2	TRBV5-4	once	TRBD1	TGTGCCAGCAGACCGGACAGGGCTACATTATTAGGCTACACCTTC	CASRPDRATLLGYTF
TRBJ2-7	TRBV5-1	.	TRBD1	TGCGCCAGCAGCGCCGGGACAGGGGGCCCCCTCTCCTACGAGCAGTACTTC	CASSAGTGGPLSYEQYF
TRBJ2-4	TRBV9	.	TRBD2	TGTGCCAGCAGCCCTGCGGGGGTGGCAGGGAGGAACATTCAGTACTTC	CASSPAGVAGRNIQYF
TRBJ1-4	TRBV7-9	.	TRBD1	TGTGCCACCGGGCCCGACAGGGCGACTAATGAAAAACTGTTTTTT	CATGPDRATNEKLFF
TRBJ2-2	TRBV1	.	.	TGCACCAGCAGCCAAGCCCTGACTAGCGGGGGGCAGGGGGGTAACACCGGGGAGCTGTTTTTT	CTSSQALTSGGQGGNTGELFF
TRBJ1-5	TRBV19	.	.	TGTGCCAGTAGTATGCGGGAGGGCAATCAGCCCCAGCATTTT	CASSMREGNQPQHF
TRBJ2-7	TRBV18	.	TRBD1	TGTGCCAGCTCCCATGGACAGGGTGGGGGAATGGTCGAGCAGTACTTC	CASSHGQGGGMVEQYF
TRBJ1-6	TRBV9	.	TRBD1	TGTGCCAGCAGCGCCCCGGGACAGGGGGGCGTTAATTCACCCCTCCACTTT	CASSAPGQGGVNSPLHF
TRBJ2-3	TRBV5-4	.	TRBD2	TGTGCCAGCAGCTCCGGACTAGCGGGGGGGACAGCTACGCAGTATTTT	CASSSGLAGGTATQYF
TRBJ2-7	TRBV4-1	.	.	TGCGCCAGCAGCCAAGACCCGGACATGCCCTCCTACGAGCAGTACTTC	CASSQDPDMPSYEQYF
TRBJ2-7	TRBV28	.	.	TGTGCCAGCAATAGGGCAGGGGTTGGCGAGCAGTACTTC	CASNRAGVGEQYF
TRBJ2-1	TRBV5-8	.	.	TGTGCCAGCAGCCCAGGACAGACAAAATACAATGAGCAGTTCTTC	CASSPGQTKYNEQFF
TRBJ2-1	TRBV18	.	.	TGTGCCAGCATGGGGGGAAGTAACTCCTACAATGAGCAGTTCTTC	CASMGGSNSYNEQFF
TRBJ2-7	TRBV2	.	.	TGTGCCAGCGCTAGGATTGGAGAGCAGTACTTC	CASARIGEQYF
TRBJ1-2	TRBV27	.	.	TGTGCCAGCAGTTTATCGGGGGCCAACTATGGCTACACCTTC	CASSLSGANYGYTF
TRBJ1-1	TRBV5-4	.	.	TGTGCCAGCGCTGTAGGGGGTGGTGGCGCCACTGAAGCTTTCTTT	CASAVGGGGATEAFF
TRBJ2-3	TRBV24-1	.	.	TGTGCCACCAGTGGGGTGGCGCGGGATACGCAGTATTTT	CATSGVARDTQYF
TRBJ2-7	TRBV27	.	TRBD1	TGTGCCAGCAGTCAGGGGGCTTCTCCCTACGAGCAGTACTTC	CASSQGASPYEQYF
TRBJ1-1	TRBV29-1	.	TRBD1	TGCAGCGTTCCCTGGAGGGGGCGCACTGAAGCTTTCTTT	CSVPWRGRTEAFF
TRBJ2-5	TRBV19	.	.	TGTGCCAGTAGTATAGGCCCCAGGGCCCAAGAGACCCAGTACTTC	CASSIGPRAQETQYF
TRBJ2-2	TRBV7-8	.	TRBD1	TGTGCCAGCAGCCACGGGACAGGGGACACCGGGGAGCTGTTTTTT	CASSHGTGDTGELFF
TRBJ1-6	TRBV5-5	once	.	TGTGCCAGCAGCTTGTGGCGGGATCCGGATAATTCACCCCTCCACTTT	CASSLWRDPDNSPLHF
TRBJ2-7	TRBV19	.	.	TGTGCCAGTGGCCCCCCGGACTACGCCTACGAGCAGTACTTC	CASGPPDYAYEQYF
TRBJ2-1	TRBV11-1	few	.	TGTGCCATCTCACGGGGGAACACTTACAATGAGCAGTTCTTC	CAISRGNTYNEQFF